Following are 22 T cell receptor beta chains from one sample sequenced in a study of identifying expanded T cells in peripheral blood. Measured with immunoSEQ multiplex PCR; TCRdb has only the in-frame clones, and not every one. The sample gives over 90,000 clones, 88% of which show up once; approximately 5.2% is in the top ten. The material sequenced was blood. Source of these receptors: a person between 18 and 75 years old in good health.

As for this clone: A junction boundary mismatches the germline segment, possibly from a read error. The chain has TRBV6-1 and TRBJ2-1; 8 nucleotides align to TRBD1. This CDR3 is built from 14 residues. CDR1 MNHNS and CDR2 SASEGT come from the germline V gene. CDR3 in amino acids: CASRQGAIYNGQFF. The CDR3, as DNA: TGTGCCAGCAGGCAGGGGGCGATCTACAATGGGCAGTTCTTC.

This clone showed up just once. The chain uses TRBV14 and TRBJ2-7; D gene ambiguous. CDR3 size: 15 residues. The ends were cut back, 1 base at V and 0 bases at J, with 10 bases in the middle. From germline, CDR1 is SGHDN and CDR2 FVKESK. The CDR3 DNA reads as TGTGCCAGCAGCCAAGGGTCAGGCCGCTCCTACGAGCAGTACTTC. Translating gives CASSQGSGRSYEQYF.

V usage is TRBV28 and J usage is TRBJ2-7; D gene ambiguous. CDR3 length: 16 residues. V lost 2 bases and J lost 0, with 14 bases in between. CDR1 and CDR2 from the germline V gene are MDHEN and SYDVKM. CDR3 sequence (DNA): TGTGCCAGCAGTTTAAAGGTGGGCCTCCTCTCCTACGAGCAGTACTTC. Its protein product is CASSLKVGLLSYEQYF.

In nucleotides, the CDR3 is TGTGCCAGCAGCTTTAAACGACAGGGGGTGAATGGCTACACCTTC. Amino acids: CASSFKRQGVNGYTF. This chain connects TRBV5-6 to TRBJ1-2; TRBD1 matches at 9 bases. This CDR3 has 15 amino acids. V shed 2 bases and J 6 bases; nucleotides not matched to a gene: 8. Per germline, CDR1 SGHDT and CDR2 YYEEEE. Full variable domain (outside the CDR3, taken from reference TRBV5-6 and TRBJ1-2): DAGVTQSPTHLIKTRGQQVTLRCSPKSGHDTVSWYQQALGQGPQFIFQYYEEEERQRGNFPDRFSGHQFPNYSSELNVNALLLGDSALYLCASSFKRQGVNGYTFGSGTRLTVV.

The chain employs TRBV19 and TRBJ2-7; D is undetermined. The germline V and J ends were trimmed by 6 bases and 4 bases, with 16 bases remaining between them. CDR3 length equals 14 residues. Per germline, CDR1 LNHDA and CDR2 SQIVND (reference sequence). In DNA form, the CDR3 reads TGTGCCAGTAGGAGATCGAACGATCCATACGAGCAGTACTTC. Protein: CASRRSNDPYEQYF.

V and J are TRBV9 and TRBJ1-2, with a weak D call TRBD1 (5 bases). V lost 3 bases, J lost 2 bases, and 14 bases lay in between. Germline-derived CDR1 and CDR2 are SGDLS and YYNGEE. The CDR3 has 15 residues. In DNA form, the CDR3 reads TGTGCCAGCAGCGAAAACAGGTTCCACAACTATGGCTACACCTTC. It yields the protein CASSENRFHNYGYTF.

This chain uses TRBV7-2 with TRBJ1-2, with 8 bases that match TRBD1. The CDR3 length is 15 residues. CDR1 and CDR2 (germline): SGHTA, FQGNSA. With 6 bases clipped from V and 4 bases from J, the junction kept 10 bases outside the gene matches. For the CDR3, the DNA is TGTGCCAGCAGGAAATCGATAGGACAGGGCTATGGCTACACCTTC. Translating gives CASRKSIGQGYGYTF.

The rearrangement uses TRBV6-1 and TRBJ2-5; TRBD1 is a possible D gene (7 bases). This CDR3 has 17 residues. CDR1 and CDR2 (germline): MNHNS, SASEGT. Trimming took 2 bases from V and 2 from J, leaving 18 bases between them. The CDR3 DNA reads TGTGCCAGCAGTGAATCGTTGCTAGCAGGGGGGCAAGAGACCCAGTACTTC. It encodes CASSESLLAGGQETQYF.

The V and J genes are TRBV6-4 and TRBJ2-1, with D hard to call. Germline V lookup: CDR1 MRHNA, CDR2 SNTAGT. CDR3 size: 12 residues. V was clipped by 8 bases and J by 9 bases, with 14 bases between them. The CDR3 is CASALRYGEQFF. In DNA, the CDR3 is TGTGCCAGCGCGCTTAGGTACGGTGAGCAGTTCTTC.

The chain employs TRBV11-2 and TRBJ2-3; tentatively, D is TRBD2 (5 bases). This CDR3 is 15 amino acids long. V was trimmed by 2 bases and J by 4 bases, leaving 13 bases between them. The V gene's germline CDR1 is SGHAT and CDR2 FQNNGV. DNA for the CDR3: TGTGCCAGCAGCTTACTCAGCGGTAGTTCAGATACGCAGTATTTT. It encodes CASSLLSGSSDTQYF. Variable domain in full (rest from reference TRBV11-2 and TRBJ2-3): EAGVAQSPRYKIIEKRQSVAFWCNPISGHATLYWYQQILGQGPKLLIQFQNNGVVDDSQLPKDRFSAERLKGVDSTLKIQPAKLEDSAVYLCASSLLSGSSDTQYFGPGTRLTVL.

The rearrangement uses TRBV10-3 and TRBJ2-3, with a possible D match to TRBD2 (6 bases). With 2 bases removed from V and 0 bases from J, the gap between germline ends came to 15 bases. CDR3 size: 17 residues. The germline V gene has CDR1 ENHRY and CDR2 SYGVKD. As DNA, the CDR3 is TGTGCCATCAGTGAGATGGGGTCGGGAGACAGCACAGATACGCAGTATTTT. Amino acids: CAISEMGSGDSTDTQYF.

This clone was detected only a few times. The chain employs TRBV5-5 and TRBJ2-3; D might be TRBD2 (6 bases). V shed 2 bases and J shed 2 bases, with 9 bases lying between them. The CDR3 covers 14 residues. Germline CDR1 and CDR2: SGHKS and YYEKEE (reference sequence). The CDR3 reads CASSFKDYTDTQYF. CDR3 nucleotides: TGTGCCAGCAGCTTTAAGGACTACACAGATACGCAGTATTTT.

This clone was seen only once. The V and J genes are TRBV6-5 and TRBJ1-3; D gene uncertain. There are 14 residues in the CDR3. V was clipped by 6 bases and J by 4 bases, with 13 bases between them. Germline assignment: CDR1 MNHEY and CDR2 SVGAGI. In nucleotides, the CDR3 is TGTGCCAGCAGCCCCGAATTAGGCGGAAACACCATATATTTT. Translating gives CASSPELGGNTIYF.

V is TRBV7-9 and J is TRBJ1-4; D possibly corresponds to TRBD1 (6 bases). Looked up from germline, CDR1 is SEHNR and CDR2 is FQNEAQ (reference sequence). V lost 1 base, J lost 4 bases, and 10 bases lay in between. This CDR3 has 15 amino acids. CDR3 amino acids: CASSLGQANNEKLFF. The CDR3 coding sequence is TGTGCCAGCAGCTTAGGACAGGCCAATAATGAAAAACTGTTTTTT.

This clone was observed a few times. The chain is built from TRBV18 and TRBJ1-2; D is undetermined. Germline V gene sequence: CDR1 KGHSH, CDR2 LQKENI. With 4 bases removed from V and 5 bases from J, the gap between germline ends came to 17 bases. The CDR3 extends over 15 amino acids. In DNA form, the CDR3 reads TGTGCCAGCTCACGTGTCGAAAGGGCGTTGTATGGCTACACCTTC. This codes for CASSRVERALYGYTF.

This clone was recorded only once. The chain employs TRBV2 and TRBJ2-3; 7 nucleotides align to TRBD1. The germline CDR1 and CDR2 sequences are SNHLY and FYNNEI. The J segment lost 2 bases and the V segment lost 6 bases, leaving 2 bases of the junction unmatched. This CDR3 is built from 13 residues. Here the CDR3 DNA reads TGTGCCAGCAGGGGGACAGTCACAGATACGCAGTATTTT. Its protein is CASRGTVTDTQYF.

The J gene is TRBJ2-1, the V gene TRBV7-7; tentatively, D is TRBD1 (5 bases). CDR1 is SSHAT and CDR2 is FNYEAQ in the germline V gene (reference sequence). The CDR3 loop spans 13 amino acids. Trimming pared 1 base from V and 10 bases from J, leaving 11 bases between. The CDR3 region has the DNA TGTGCCAGCAGCTTAGTGGGGCTAGGAGAGCAGTTCTTC. Translating it yields CASSLVGLGEQFF.

The V and J genes are TRBV5-4 and TRBJ2-2; D remains unclear. V dropped 0 bases and J dropped 4 bases, with 4 bases sitting between them. CDR1 and CDR2 (germline): SGHNT, YYREEE (reference sequence). The CDR3 spans 13 residues. CDR3 sequence (DNA): TGTGCCAGCAGCTTGGGAGCCACCGGGGAGCTGTTTTTT. It encodes CASSLGATGELFF.

The chain is built from TRBV30 and TRBJ1-1; D gene unclear. The ends were cut back, 2 bases at V and 3 bases at J, with 4 bases in the middle. This CDR3 has 11 residues. Germline V gives CDR1 GTSNPN, CDR2 SVGIG (reference sequence). The CDR3 nucleotides read TGTGCCTGGAGTAAGTACACTGAAGCTTTCTTT. Encoded protein: CAWSKYTEAFF.

The chain carries TRBV12-5 and TRBJ1-5; no firm D call. Germline lookup yields CDR1 LGHNT and CDR2 FRNRAP. V lost 6 bases to trimming and J lost 0 bases, with 3 bases between them. CDR3 size: 12 residues. The CDR3 nucleotides are TGTGCTAGTGGATTTAGCAATCAGCCCCAGCATTTT. Translation: CASGFSNQPQHF.

The chain combines TRBV18 with TRBJ1-1, with a weak D call TRBD1 (6 bases). The CDR3 runs to 15 residues. Germline V gene sequence: CDR1 KGHSH, CDR2 LQKENI. With 5 bases removed from V and 0 bases from J, the gap between germline ends came to 13 bases. The CDR3 DNA is TGTGCCAGCTCAGACAGACAGGTAATGAACACTGAAGCTTTCTTT. This sequence encodes CASSDRQVMNTEAFF.

This clone was picked up one time. The chain joins TRBV5-5 to TRBJ2-3; D unclear. The CDR3 totals 12 residues. The V gene's germline CDR1 is SGHKS and CDR2 YYEKEE (reference sequence). Trimming removed 5 bases from V and 6 bases from J, with 10 bases in between. The CDR3 reads CASRSAMDTQYF. DNA for the CDR3: TGTGCCAGCAGGTCCGCGATGGATACGCAGTATTTT.